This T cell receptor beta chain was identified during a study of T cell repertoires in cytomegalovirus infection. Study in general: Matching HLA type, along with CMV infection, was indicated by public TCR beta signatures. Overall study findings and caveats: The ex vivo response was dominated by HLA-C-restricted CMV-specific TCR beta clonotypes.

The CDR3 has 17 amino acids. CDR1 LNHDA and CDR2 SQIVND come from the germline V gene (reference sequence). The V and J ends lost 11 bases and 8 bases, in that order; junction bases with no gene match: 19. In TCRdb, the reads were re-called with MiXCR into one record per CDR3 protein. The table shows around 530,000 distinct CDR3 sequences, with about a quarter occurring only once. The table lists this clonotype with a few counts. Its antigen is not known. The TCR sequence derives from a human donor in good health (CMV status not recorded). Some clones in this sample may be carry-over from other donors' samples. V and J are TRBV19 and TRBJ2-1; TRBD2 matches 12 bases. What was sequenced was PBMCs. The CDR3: CAPPKGGLAGMGDEQFF. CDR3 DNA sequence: TGTGCCCCTCCGAAGGGGGGACTAGCGGGTATGGGCGATGAGCAGTTCTTC.